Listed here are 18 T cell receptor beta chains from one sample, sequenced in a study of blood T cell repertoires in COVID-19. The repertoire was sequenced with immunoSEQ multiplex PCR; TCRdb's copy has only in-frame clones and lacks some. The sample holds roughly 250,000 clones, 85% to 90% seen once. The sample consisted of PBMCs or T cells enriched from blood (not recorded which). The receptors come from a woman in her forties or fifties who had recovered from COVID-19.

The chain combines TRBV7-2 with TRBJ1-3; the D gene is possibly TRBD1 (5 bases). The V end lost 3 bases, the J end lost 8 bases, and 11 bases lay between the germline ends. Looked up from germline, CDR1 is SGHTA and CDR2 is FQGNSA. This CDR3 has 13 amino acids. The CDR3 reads CASSFRGAYTIYF. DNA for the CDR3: TGTGCCAGCAGCTTTAGGGGCGCGTACACCATATATTTT.

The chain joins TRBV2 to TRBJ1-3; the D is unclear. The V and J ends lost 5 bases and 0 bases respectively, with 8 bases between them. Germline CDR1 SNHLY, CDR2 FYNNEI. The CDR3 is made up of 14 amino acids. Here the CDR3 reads CASSYGDSGNTIYF. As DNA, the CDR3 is TGTGCCAGCAGTTACGGGGACTCTGGAAACACCATATATTTT.

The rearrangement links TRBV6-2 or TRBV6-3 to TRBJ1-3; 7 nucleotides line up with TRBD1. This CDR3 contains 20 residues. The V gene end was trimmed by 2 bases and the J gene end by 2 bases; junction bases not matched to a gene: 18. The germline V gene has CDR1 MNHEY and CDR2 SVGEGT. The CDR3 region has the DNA TGTGCCAGCAGTTACCGGGACAGACCTCGGGAATTGGTTACTGGAAACACCATATATTTT. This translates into CASSYRDRPRELVTGNTIYF.

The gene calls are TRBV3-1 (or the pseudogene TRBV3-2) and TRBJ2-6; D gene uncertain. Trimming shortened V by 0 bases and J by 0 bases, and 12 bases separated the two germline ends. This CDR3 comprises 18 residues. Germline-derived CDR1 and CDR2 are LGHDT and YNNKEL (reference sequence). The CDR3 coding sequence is TGTGCCAGCAGCCAAGATAGTATTCGCCTCTCTGGGGCCAACGTCCTGACTTTC. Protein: CASSQDSIRLSGANVLTF.

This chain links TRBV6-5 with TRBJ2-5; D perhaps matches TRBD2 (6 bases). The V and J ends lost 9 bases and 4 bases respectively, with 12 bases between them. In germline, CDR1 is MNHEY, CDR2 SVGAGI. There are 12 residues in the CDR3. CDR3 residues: CASRLDRETQYF. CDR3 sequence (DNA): TGTGCCAGTCGACTAGACCGAGAGACCCAGTACTTC.

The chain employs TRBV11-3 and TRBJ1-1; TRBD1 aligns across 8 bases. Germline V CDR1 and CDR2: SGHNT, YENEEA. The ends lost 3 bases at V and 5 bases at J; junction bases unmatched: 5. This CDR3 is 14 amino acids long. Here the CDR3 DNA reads TGTGCCAGCAGCTTGACAGGGGTTGGTACTGAAGCTTTCTTT. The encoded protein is CASSLTGVGTEAFF.

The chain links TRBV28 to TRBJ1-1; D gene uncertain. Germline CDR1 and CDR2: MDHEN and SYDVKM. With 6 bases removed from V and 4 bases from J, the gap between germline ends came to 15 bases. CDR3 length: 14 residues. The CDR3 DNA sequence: TGTGCCAGCAGACTCCCGGGGTCGGGCACTGAAGCTTTCTTT. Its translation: CASRLPGSGTEAFF.

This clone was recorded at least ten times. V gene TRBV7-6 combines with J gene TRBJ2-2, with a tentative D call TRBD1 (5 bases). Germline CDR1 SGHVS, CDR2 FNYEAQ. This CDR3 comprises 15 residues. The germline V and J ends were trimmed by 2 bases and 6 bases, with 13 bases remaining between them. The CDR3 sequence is CASSLPGLAAGELFF. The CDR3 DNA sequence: TGTGCCAGCAGCTTACCAGGGCTGGCCGCCGGGGAGCTGTTTTTT.

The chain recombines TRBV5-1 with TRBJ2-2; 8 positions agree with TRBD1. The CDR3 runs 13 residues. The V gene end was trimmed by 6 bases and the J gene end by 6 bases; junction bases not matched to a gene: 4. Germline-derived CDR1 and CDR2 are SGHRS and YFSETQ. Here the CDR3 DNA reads TGCGCCAGCACGGACAGGGTCTCCGGGGAGCTGTTTTTT. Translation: CASTDRVSGELFF.

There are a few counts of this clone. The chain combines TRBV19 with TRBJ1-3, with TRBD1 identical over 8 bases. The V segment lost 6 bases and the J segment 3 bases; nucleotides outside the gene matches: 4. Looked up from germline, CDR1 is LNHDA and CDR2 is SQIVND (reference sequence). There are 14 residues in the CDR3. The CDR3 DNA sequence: TGTGCCAGTAGGGGACAGGACATTGGAAACACCATATATTTT. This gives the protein CASRGQDIGNTIYF. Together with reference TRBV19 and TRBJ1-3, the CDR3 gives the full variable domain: DGGITQSPKYLFRKEGQNVTLSCEQNLNHDAMYWYRQDPGQGLRLIYYSQIVNDFQKGDIAEGYSVSREKKESFPLTVTSAQKNPTAFYLCASRGQDIGNTIYFGEGSWLTVV.

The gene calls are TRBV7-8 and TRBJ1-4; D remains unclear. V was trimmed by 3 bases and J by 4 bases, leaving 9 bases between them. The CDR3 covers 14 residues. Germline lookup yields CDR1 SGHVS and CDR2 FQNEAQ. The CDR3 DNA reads TGTGCCAGCAGCTTCGAAGAGCATAATGAAAAACTGTTTTTT. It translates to CASSFEEHNEKLFF.

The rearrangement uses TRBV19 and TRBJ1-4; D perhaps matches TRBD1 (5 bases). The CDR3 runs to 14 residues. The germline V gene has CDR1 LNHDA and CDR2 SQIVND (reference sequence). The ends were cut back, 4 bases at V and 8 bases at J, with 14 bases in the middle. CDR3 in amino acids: CASSTAGPGEKLFF. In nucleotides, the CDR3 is TGTGCCAGTAGTACGGCGGGGCCAGGAGAAAAACTGTTTTTT. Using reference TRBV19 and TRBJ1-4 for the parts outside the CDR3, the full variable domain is DGGITQSPKYLFRKEGQNVTLSCEQNLNHDAMYWYRQDPGQGLRLIYYSQIVNDFQKGDIAEGYSVSREKKESFPLTVTSAQKNPTAFYLCASSTAGPGEKLFFGSGTQLSVL.

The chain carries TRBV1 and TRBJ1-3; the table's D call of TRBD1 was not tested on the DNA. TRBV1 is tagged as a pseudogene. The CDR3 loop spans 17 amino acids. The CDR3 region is CTSSQDLRGDSGNTIYF. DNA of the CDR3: TGCACCAGCAGCCAAGACCTCAGGGGAGACTCTGGAAACACCATATATTTT.

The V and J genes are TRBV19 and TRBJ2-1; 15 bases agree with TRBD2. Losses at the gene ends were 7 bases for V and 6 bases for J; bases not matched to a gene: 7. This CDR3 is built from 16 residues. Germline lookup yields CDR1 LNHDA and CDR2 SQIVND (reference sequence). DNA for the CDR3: TGTGCCAGTACCGTAGGACTAGCGGGAGGGAGCAATGAGCAGTTCTTC. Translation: CASTVGLAGGSNEQFF.

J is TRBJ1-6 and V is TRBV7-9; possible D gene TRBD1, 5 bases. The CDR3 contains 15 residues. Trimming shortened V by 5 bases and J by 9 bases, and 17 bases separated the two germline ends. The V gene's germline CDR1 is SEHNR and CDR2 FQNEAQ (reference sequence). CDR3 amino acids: CASSPLSGVGSPLHF. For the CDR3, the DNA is TGTGCCAGCAGCCCTTTGTCGGGGGTAGGTTCACCCCTCCACTTT.

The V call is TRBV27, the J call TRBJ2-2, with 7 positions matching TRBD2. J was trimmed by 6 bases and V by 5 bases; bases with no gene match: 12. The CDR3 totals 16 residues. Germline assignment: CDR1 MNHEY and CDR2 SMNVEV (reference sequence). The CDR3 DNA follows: TGTGCCAGCAGTATGTCCCGGGGGAGGGCACCCGGGGAGCTGTTTTTT. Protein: CASSMSRGRAPGELFF.

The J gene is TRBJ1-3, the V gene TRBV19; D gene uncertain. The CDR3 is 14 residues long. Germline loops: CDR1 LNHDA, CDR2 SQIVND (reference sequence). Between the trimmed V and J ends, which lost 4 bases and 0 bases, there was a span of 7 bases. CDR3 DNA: TGTGCCAGTAGTACTAGCTACTCTGGAAACACCATATATTTT. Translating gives CASSTSYSGNTIYF. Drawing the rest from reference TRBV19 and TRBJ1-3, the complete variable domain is DGGITQSPKYLFRKEGQNVTLSCEQNLNHDAMYWYRQDPGQGLRLIYYSQIVNDFQKGDIAEGYSVSREKKESFPLTVTSAQKNPTAFYLCASSTSYSGNTIYFGEGSWLTVV.

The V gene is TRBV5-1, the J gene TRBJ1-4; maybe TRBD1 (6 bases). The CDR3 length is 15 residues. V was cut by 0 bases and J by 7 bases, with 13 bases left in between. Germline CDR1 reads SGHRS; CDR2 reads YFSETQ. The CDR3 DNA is TGCGCCAGCAGCTTGGATCAGGGGATGGTTGAAAAACTGTTTTTT. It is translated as CASSLDQGMVEKLFF.